The rows below give T cell receptor beta chains drawn from one sample of a study of regulatory T cells in long-lasting Graves disease. A single record per CDR3 protein comes from TCRdb applying MiXCR to the multiplex PCR reads. This table has about 530,000 distinct CDR3 sequences, about 16% appearing once. In addition, the sample was reused for a study of T cells in Graves' hyperthyroidism and ophthalmopathy.

The material was peripheral blood mononuclear cells (PBMCs), obtained at new diagnosis, from a patient treated with antithyroid drugs. The receptors shown here come from a woman between 40 and 65 years old with Graves disease. The CDR3 runs from the conserved cysteine through the conserved F or W. D genes are given only for firm matches. Size tells how often a clone was seen (once, few, many) or the class of an expanded clone, and some rows leave it out.

TRBV18	TRBJ1-4	few	NA	TGTGCCAGCTCACCACAGAACAGGGAGAATGAAAAACTGTTTTTT	CASSPQNRENEKLFF
TRBV3-1	TRBJ2-6	few	NA	TGTGCCAGCAGCCAATACGGGCCCGGCTCTGGGGCCAACGTCCTGACTTTC	CASSQYGPGSGANVLTF
TRBV24-1	TRBJ1-2	many	TRBD1	TGTGCCACCAGTGATCCCCATGCAGGGGGCGACTATGGCTACACCTTC	CATSDPHAGGDYGYTF
TRBV29-1	TRBJ2-1	many	TRBD2	TGCAGCGTTGAAGCGGGGGGTGATTGGAATGAGCAGTTCTTC	CSVEAGGDWNEQFF
TRBV4-1	TRBJ2-1	NA	NA	TGCGCCAGCAGCCAAGGGCCAGAACCATCTTCCTACAATGAGCAGTTCTTC	CASSQGPEPSSYNEQFF
TRBV7-3	TRBJ2-1	NA	NA	TGTGCCAGCAGCTTAATTGAGGGGTATGAGCAGTTCTTC	CASSLIEGYEQFF
TRBV6-5	TRBJ2-5	many	NA	TGTGCCAGCAGTTACGCCCCCCGGGACTGGGGGGATGAGACCCAGTACTTC	CASSYAPRDWGDETQYF
TRBV5-6	TRBJ2-1	few	NA	TGTGCCAGCAGCCCCCCTCCAGGGGCTTCCTACAATGAGCAGTTCTTC	CASSPPPGASYNEQFF
TRBV12-3/TRBV12-4	TRBJ1-2	NA	NA	TGTGCCAGCAGTTACGCCCCCCCGGGAGACGGCTACACCTTC	CASSYAPPGDGYTF
TRBV11-2	TRBJ1-1	many	NA	TGTGCCAGCAGCTTAGCGAGGGTCCAAGGCACTGAAGCTTTCTTT	CASSLARVQGTEAFF
TRBV5-4	TRBJ2-3	few	NA	TGTGCCAGCAGCTTGGTGGCAGGGGAAACAGATACGCAGTATTTT	CASSLVAGETDTQYF
TRBV3-1	TRBJ2-5	many	TRBD1	TGTGCCAGCAGCCAACCACAGGACAGGGTACGGAGGGGAGAGACCCAGTACTTC	CASSQPQDRVRRGETQYF
TRBV19	TRBJ2-7	few	TRBD1	TGTGCCACCATGGGACAGGGATGGTCGGGGCAGTACTTC	CATMGQGWSGQYF
TRBV10-2	TRBJ1-6	few	TRBD1	TGCGCCAGCAGTGACTCAGGGGGCCGCTATAATTCACCCCTCCACTTT	CASSDSGGRYNSPLHF
TRBV5-4	TRBJ1-2	NA	NA	TGTGCCAGCAACGTACAAGGGCAGAACTATGGCTACACCTTC	CASNVQGQNYGYTF
TRBV20-1	TRBJ1-4	NA	NA	TGCAGTGCTGCCCAGGGGTCCCTACTGTTTTTT	CSAAQGSLLFF
TRBV12-3/TRBV12-4	TRBJ2-1	few	NA	TGTGCCAGCAGTTTCGGTACATACAATGAGCAGTTCTTC	CASSFGTYNEQFF
TRBV20-1	TRBJ2-3	many	TRBD1	TGCAGTGCTAGAGGGTGGACAGGGCGCACAGATACGCAGTATTTT	CSARGWTGRTDTQYF
TRBV5-5	TRBJ2-1	NA	TRBD1	TGTGCCAGCAGCCCACGGACAGGAGGAACCCACGAGCAGTTCTTC	CASSPRTGGTHEQFF
TRBV7-9	TRBJ2-1	few	NA	TGTGCCAGCACGAAAGAGTCGGGCAATGAGCAGTTCTTC	CASTKESGNEQFF
TRBV5-4	TRBJ2-6	many	NA	TGTGCCAGTACTTATCAGGGCTCTGGGGCCAACGTCCTGACTTTC	CASTYQGSGANVLTF
TRBV5-1	TRBJ1-1	few	NA	TGCGCCAGCAGCCCGGGGGCGGAATGGAACACTGAAGCTTTCTTT	CASSPGAEWNTEAFF
TRBV6-1	TRBJ1-2	many	NA	TGTGCCAGCAGTGAAGCGGCCGGGAATCCAGACCCAAGCTATGGCTACACCTTC	CASSEAAGNPDPSYGYTF
TRBV6-4	TRBJ1-1	many	TRBD1	TGTGCCAGCAGTAAAGGGGGCAAAAGGTCTGAAGCTTTCTTT	CASSKGGKRSEAFF
TRBV20-1	TRBJ2-6	NA	NA	TGCAGTGCTGCCAGGGCCAACGTCCTGACTTTC	CSAARANVLTF
TRBV19	TRBJ2-3	few	NA	TGTGCCAGTAGTATGCGGACGGACTGGGATACGCAGTATTTT	CASSMRTDWDTQYF
TRBV5-1	TRBJ2-7	few	NA	TGCGCCAGCAGCTTGGCCGGTGTAGGGGGCGAGCAGTACTTC	CASSLAGVGGEQYF
TRBV18	TRBJ1-5	many	TRBD1	TGTGCCAGCAGCCCCGGGACAGCCGGCAATCAGCCCCAGCATTTT	CASSPGTAGNQPQHF
TRBV7-9	TRBJ2-6	NA	NA	TGTGCCAGCAGCCAAGGTGGCCGCAGCTCTGGGGCCAACGTCCTGACTTTC	CASSQGGRSSGANVLTF
TRBV9	TRBJ1-2	few	TRBD1	TGTGCCAGCAGCGTAGCCAGGGGGTCATTGGGCTACACCTTC	CASSVARGSLGYTF
TRBV20-1	TRBJ1-1	many	NA	TGCAGTGCTAGCGCAACCTTGAACACTGAAGCTTTCTTT	CSASATLNTEAFF
TRBV5-1	TRBJ2-7	few	TRBD2	TGCGCCAGCAGCCCTTCGGGAGGGGTGGACTCCTACGAGCAGTACTTC	CASSPSGGVDSYEQYF
TRBV29-1	TRBJ2-2	NA	NA	TGCAGCGTTGAAGGGAACACCGGGGAGCTGTTTTTT	CSVEGNTGELFF
TRBV5-1	TRBJ2-2	NA	NA	TGCGCCAGCAGAGAGGGTAACACCGGGGAGCTGTTTTTT	CASREGNTGELFF
TRBV25-1	TRBJ1-1	NA	NA	TGTGCCAGCAGTGAACCCCAGGACACTGAAGCTTTCTTT	CASSEPQDTEAFF
TRBV5-1	TRBJ1-5	NA	NA	TGCGCCAGCAGCCACGGGTCGGTGGATCAGCCCCAGCATTTT	CASSHGSVDQPQHF
TRBV2	TRBJ1-4	many	NA	TGTGCCAGCACAAGAAATGAAAAACTGTTTTTT	CASTRNEKLFF
TRBV10-3	TRBJ1-3	few	NA	TGTGCCATCAGTGACCAGGGAAAGACTGGAAACACCATATATTTT	CAISDQGKTGNTIYF
TRBV6-5	TRBJ1-1	NA	NA	TGTGCCAGCAGTTTCTACAGGAACACTGAAGCTCTCTTT	CASSFYRNTEALF
TRBV3-1	TRBJ2-4	many	NA	TGTGCCAGCAGCCATGAAAATCTGGGGAACATTCAGTACTTC	CASSHENLGNIQYF
TRBV3-1	TRBJ2-7	many	TRBD2	TGTGCCAGCAGCCATGGGAGGGAATACGAGCAGTACTTC	CASSHGREYEQYF
TRBV11-2	TRBJ1-4	many	NA	TGTGCCAGCAGCGTTAGGGCGCGGGAAAAACTGTTTTTT	CASSVRAREKLFF
TRBV30	TRBJ2-5	many	TRBD1	TGTGCCTGGAGGGCGAGTGGACAGGGCCAAGAGACCCAGTACTTC	CAWRASGQGQETQYF
TRBV11-2	TRBJ1-5	many	TRBD1	TGTGCCAGCAGCTTCGGACCGGGACAGAATCAGCCCCAGCATTTT	CASSFGPGQNQPQHF
TRBV15	TRBJ2-7	NA	NA	TGTGCCACCAGCAGAGGTAGGGACTCCTACGAGCAGTACTTC	CATSRGRDSYEQYF
TRBV29-1	TRBJ1-2	NA	NA	TGCAGCGTTGAAACCCCTAACTATGGCTACACCTTC	CSVETPNYGYTF
TRBV6-2/TRBV6-3	TRBJ1-1	many	NA	TGTGCCAGCAGTGAATGGGTGAACACTGAAGCTTTCTTT	CASSEWVNTEAFF
TRBV6-1	TRBJ2-7	NA	NA	TGTGCCAGCAGTACCTTGAGCGGCCCCGCGTACAAGCAGTACTTC	CASSTLSGPAYKQYF
TRBV7-9	TRBJ2-1	few	NA	TGTGCCAGCAGCTTATTGTACAGCTACAATGAGCAGTTCTTC	CASSLLYSYNEQFF
TRBV5-1	TRBJ2-7	few	TRBD1	TGCGCCAGCAGGGCCGGGACAGAGTCCTACGAGCAGTACTTC	CASRAGTESYEQYF
TRBV5-1	TRBJ1-3	few	NA	TGCGCCAGCAGCCCCCCCGGCGGAAACACCATATATTTT	CASSPPGGNTIYF
TRBV7-9	TRBJ1-4	many	TRBD1	TGTGCCAGCAGCCCCGGGACAGGTGGAGAAAAACTGTTTTTT	CASSPGTGGEKLFF
TRBV5-5	TRBJ2-1	few	NA	TGTGCCAGCAGCCGCGGTACAGGGATCCATGAGCAGTTCTTC	CASSRGTGIHEQFF
TRBV6-1	TRBJ1-2	many	NA	TGTGCCAGCAGCTCCCCCCTGGATGGCTACACCTTC	CASSSPLDGYTF
TRBV4-1	TRBJ2-1	NA	NA	TGCGCCAGCAGCCGTGGGGGGCACTACAATGAGCAGTTCTTC	CASSRGGHYNEQFF